This T cell receptor beta chain originates from a study of blood T cell repertoires in COVID-19. Germline CDR1 SGHDT, CDR2 YYEEEE. The CDR3 extends over 13 amino acids. V lost 2 bases, J lost 6 bases, and 12 bases lay in between. In the study's own analysis: Estimates of nucleated cell counts were drawn from the amplification of reference gene primers. The protocol was immunoSEQ multiplex PCR, while the TCRdb copy is restricted to in-frame clones and leaves out a portion. The V and J calls and the clone size are those of that table, but D and trimming were determined from the DNA. Here the sample spans tens of thousands of clones, 65% to 85% being singletons.

The rearrangement uses TRBV5-6 and TRBJ2-7, with D unresolved. This clonotype originated in a man in his sixties with COVID-19, enrolled during active disease. Sequencing was done on a sample of peripheral blood. DNA of the CDR3: TGTGCCAGCAGCTTTCCTATATCGGGCGAGCAGTACTTC. Protein product: CASSFPISGEQYF.